One sample yielded the 8 T cell receptor beta chains listed below, sequenced in a study of shared clonotypes between healthy human individuals (dated by TCRdb to the early 2020s). The library was built by means of the immunoSEQ multiplex PCR assay. Imported from immuneACCESS, the table was reduced by TCRdb to in-frame sequences with V and J called. These copies leave out some clones; in studies compared against another copy, an unresolved V gene accounts for under half, and the cause of the remainder is not known. The sample table holds more than 900,000 clones, of which around 82% were seen once. The ten largest clones capture around 0.61% of the sample. The specimen was memory CD4+ T cells from PBMCs. What the cell subset or site label conveys for this sample: CD45RA-negative fraction. The receptor source for this set is a man between 18 and 29 years old in good health. Some clones in this sample may be carry-over from other donors' samples.

The chain employs TRBV27 and TRBJ1-5; 7 bases agree with TRBD1. V gave up 0 bases and J gave up 3 bases; unmatched junction bases: 5. The CDR3 has 16 residues. The germline gives CDR1 MNHEY, CDR2 SMNVEV (reference sequence). The CDR3 protein is CASSLSQTGFNQPQHF. The CDR3 DNA follows: TGTGCCAGCAGTTTATCCCAGACAGGGTTCAATCAGCCCCAGCATTTT.

The V call is TRBV5-1, the J call TRBJ2-3; a possible D gene is TRBD2 (6 bases). Germline V gene data show CDR1 as SGHRS and CDR2 as YFSETQ. V lost 5 bases and J 5 bases, leaving 18 bases between the germline ends. The length of the CDR3 is 15 residues. In nucleotides, the CDR3 is TGCGCCAGCAGACCAGCGGGCCCAAATGGAGATACGCAGTATTTT. Translation: CASRPAGPNGDTQYF.

The CDR3 loop is CASSEGIGAAGNTIYF. CDR3 DNA sequence: TGTGCCAGCAGTGAAGGTATCGGGGCCGCTGGAAACACCATATATTTT. This chain uses TRBV2 with TRBJ1-3, with TRBD1 as a possible D gene (5 bases). V was trimmed by 1 base and J by 2 bases, leaving 12 bases between them. The CDR3 sequence is 16 residues long. The germline V gene encodes CDR1 SNHLY and CDR2 FYNNEI.

The CDR3 DNA follows: TGTGCCAGCACCGGGCAGGGCGAAGAGGCCTACGAGCAGTACTTC. This sequence encodes CASTGQGEEAYEQYF. V and J are TRBV28 and TRBJ2-7, with D tentatively TRBD1 (5 bases). This CDR3 contains 15 residues. Per the germline V gene, CDR1 is MDHEN and CDR2 is SYDVKM. V dropped 7 bases and J dropped 2 bases, with 18 bases sitting between them.

CDR3 coding DNA: TGTGCCAGCAGTCCACGACAGTACCCTAGGGAAGCTTTCTTT. Its protein product is CASSPRQYPREAFF. The V gene is TRBV6-1, the J gene TRBJ1-1; a weak D match, TRBD1 (5 bases). The V gene lost 5 bases and the J gene lost 8 bases, with 18 bases spanning the gap. Germline V gene lookup returns CDR1 MNHNS and CDR2 SASEGT. This CDR3 spans 14 amino acids.

The V call is TRBV7-3, the J call TRBJ1-2; no firm D call. Germline CDR1 is SGHTA and CDR2 is FQGTGA. The CDR3 loop spans 14 amino acids. V was clipped by 4 bases and J by 1 base, with 10 bases between them. DNA for the CDR3: TGTGCCAGCAGCTCTGGCAGCGTTAACTATGGCTACACCTTC. This translates into CASSSGSVNYGYTF.

The CDR3: CASSENGGRSTDTQYF. The CDR3 coding sequence is TGTGCCAGCAGCGAAAACGGCGGCAGATCCACAGATACGCAGTATTTT. The V and J genes are TRBV2 and TRBJ2-3, with D unresolved. The CDR3 runs 16 residues. In germline, CDR1 is SNHLY, CDR2 FYNNEI. Between the trimmed V and J ends, which lost 6 bases and 2 bases, there was a span of 18 bases.

This clone was counted many times. The gene calls are TRBV18 and TRBJ2-7, with D perhaps matching TRBD1 (5 bases). Germline-derived CDR1 and CDR2 are KGHSH and LQKENI. Trimming left V 0 bases short and J 0 bases short, with 15 bases between. The CDR3 is 17 residues long. CDR3 amino acids: CASSPPGPTTGSYEQYF. CDR3 in DNA: TGTGCCAGCTCACCACCGGGGCCCACGACGGGCTCCTACGAGCAGTACTTC.